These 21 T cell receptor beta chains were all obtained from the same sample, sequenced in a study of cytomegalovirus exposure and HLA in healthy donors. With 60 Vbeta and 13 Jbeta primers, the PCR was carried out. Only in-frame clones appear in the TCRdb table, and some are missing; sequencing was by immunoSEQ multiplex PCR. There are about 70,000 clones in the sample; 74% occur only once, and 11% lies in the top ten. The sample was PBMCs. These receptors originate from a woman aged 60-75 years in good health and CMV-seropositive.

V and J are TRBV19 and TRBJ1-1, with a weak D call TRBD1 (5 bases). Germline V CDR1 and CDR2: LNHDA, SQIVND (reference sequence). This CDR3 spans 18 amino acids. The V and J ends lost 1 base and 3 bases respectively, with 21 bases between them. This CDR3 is CASSIGPGTPRGDTEAFF. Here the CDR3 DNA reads TGTGCCAGTAGTATAGGCCCCGGGACCCCCCGGGGGGACACTGAAGCTTTCTTT.

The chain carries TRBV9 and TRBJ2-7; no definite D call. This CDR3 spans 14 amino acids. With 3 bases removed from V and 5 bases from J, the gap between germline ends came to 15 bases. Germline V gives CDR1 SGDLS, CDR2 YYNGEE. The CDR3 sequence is CASSAGLGGHEQYF. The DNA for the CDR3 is TGTGCCAGCAGCGCGGGTCTAGGCGGCCACGAGCAGTACTTC.

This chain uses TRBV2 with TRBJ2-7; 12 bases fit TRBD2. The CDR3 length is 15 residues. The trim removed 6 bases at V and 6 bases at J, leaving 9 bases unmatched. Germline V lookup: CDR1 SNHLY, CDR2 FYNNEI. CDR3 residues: CASRVMTSGSSEQYF. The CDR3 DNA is TGTGCCAGCAGGGTGATGACTAGCGGGAGCAGCGAGCAGTACTTC. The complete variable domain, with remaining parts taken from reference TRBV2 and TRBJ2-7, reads EPEVTQTPSHQVTQMGQEVILRCVPISNHLYFYWYRQILGQKVEFLVSFYNNEISEKSEIFDDQFSVERPDGSNFTLKIRSTKLEDSAMYFCASRVMTSGSSEQYFGPGTRLTVT.

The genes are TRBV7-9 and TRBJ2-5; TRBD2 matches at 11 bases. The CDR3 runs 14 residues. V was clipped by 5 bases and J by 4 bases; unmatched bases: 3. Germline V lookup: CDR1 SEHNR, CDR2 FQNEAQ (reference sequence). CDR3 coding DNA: TGTGCCAGCAGCGCTGGGACTAGCGGAGAGACCCAGTACTTC. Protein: CASSAGTSGETQYF.

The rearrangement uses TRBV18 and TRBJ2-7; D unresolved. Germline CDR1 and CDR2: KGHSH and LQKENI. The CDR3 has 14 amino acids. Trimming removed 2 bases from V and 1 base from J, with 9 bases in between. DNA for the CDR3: TGTGCCAGCTCACCAGCAAGCAAGTCCTACGAGCAGTACTTC. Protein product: CASSPASKSYEQYF.

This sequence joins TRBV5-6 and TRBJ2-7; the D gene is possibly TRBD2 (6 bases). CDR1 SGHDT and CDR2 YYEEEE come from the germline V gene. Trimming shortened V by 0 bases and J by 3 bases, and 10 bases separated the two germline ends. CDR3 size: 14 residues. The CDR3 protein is CASSLAGGNYEQYF. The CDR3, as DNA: TGTGCCAGCAGCTTGGCCGGGGGAAACTACGAGCAGTACTTC.

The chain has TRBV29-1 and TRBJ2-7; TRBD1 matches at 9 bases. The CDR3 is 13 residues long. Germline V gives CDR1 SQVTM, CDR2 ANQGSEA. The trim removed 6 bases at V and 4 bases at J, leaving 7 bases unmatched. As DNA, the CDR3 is TGCAGCGTGGAAACAGGGGGCGGATACGAGCAGTACTTC. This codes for CSVETGGGYEQYF.

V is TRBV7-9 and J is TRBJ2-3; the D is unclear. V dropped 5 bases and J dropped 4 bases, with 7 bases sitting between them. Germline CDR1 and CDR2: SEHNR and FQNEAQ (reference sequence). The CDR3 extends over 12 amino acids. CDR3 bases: TGTGCCAGCAGCGCACAGCCAGATACGCAGTATTTT. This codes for CASSAQPDTQYF.

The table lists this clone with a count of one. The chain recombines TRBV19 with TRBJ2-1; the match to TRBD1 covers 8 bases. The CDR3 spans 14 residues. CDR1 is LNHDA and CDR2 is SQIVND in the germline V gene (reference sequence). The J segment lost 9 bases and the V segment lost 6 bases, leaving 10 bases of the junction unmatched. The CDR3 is CASSPQGAWGEQFF. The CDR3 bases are TGTGCCAGTAGCCCCCAGGGGGCGTGGGGTGAGCAGTTCTTC.

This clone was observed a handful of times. As DNA, the CDR3 is TGCGCCAGCAGCTGGACAGGGGGCACTGAAGCTTTCTTT. This codes for CASSWTGGTEAFF. This chain joins TRBV5-1 and TRBJ1-1; 10 bases are shared with TRBD1. J was trimmed by 4 bases and V by 3 bases; bases with no gene match: 0. Looked up from germline, CDR1 is SGHRS and CDR2 is YFSETQ. This CDR3 is 13 amino acids long.

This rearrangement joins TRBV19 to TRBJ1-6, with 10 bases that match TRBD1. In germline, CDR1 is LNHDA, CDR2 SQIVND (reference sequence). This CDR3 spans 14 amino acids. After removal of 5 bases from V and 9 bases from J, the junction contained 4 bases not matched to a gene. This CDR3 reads CASSSGTGVSPLHF. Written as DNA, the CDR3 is TGTGCCAGTAGTTCCGGGACAGGGGTTTCACCCCTCCACTTT.

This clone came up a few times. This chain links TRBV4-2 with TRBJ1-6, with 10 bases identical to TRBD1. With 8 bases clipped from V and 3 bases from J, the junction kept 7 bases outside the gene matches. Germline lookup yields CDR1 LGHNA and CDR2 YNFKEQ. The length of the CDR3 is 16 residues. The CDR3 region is CASRGQGILYNSPLHF. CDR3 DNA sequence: TGTGCCAGCCGGGGACAGGGGATCCTCTATAATTCACCCCTCCACTTT.

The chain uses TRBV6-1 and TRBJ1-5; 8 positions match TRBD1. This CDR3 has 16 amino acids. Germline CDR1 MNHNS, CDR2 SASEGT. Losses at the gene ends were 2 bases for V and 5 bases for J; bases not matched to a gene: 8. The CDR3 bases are TGTGCCAGCAGTGAATTGGCAGGGGGCGGTCATCAGCCCCAGCATTTT. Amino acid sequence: CASSELAGGGHQPQHF.

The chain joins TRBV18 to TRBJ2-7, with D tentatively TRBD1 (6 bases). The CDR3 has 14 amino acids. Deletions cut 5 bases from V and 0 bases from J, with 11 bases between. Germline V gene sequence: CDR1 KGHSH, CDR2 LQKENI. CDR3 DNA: TGTGCCAGCTCAGCCGGGACAAGCTCCTACGAGCAGTACTTC. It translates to CASSAGTSSYEQYF.

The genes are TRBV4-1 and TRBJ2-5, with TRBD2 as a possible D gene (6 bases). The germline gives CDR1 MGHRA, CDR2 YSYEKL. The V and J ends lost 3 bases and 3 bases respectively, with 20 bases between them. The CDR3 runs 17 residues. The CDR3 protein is CASSHLPGDAPKETQYF. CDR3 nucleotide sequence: TGCGCCAGCAGCCACCTCCCGGGGGACGCCCCCAAAGAGACCCAGTACTTC.

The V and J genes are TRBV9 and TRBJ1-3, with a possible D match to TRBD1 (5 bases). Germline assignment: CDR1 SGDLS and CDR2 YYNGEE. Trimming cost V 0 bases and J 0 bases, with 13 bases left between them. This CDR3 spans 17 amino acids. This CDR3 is CASSVAWGLTSGNTIYF. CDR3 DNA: TGTGCCAGCAGCGTAGCCTGGGGACTGACCTCTGGAAACACCATATATTTT.

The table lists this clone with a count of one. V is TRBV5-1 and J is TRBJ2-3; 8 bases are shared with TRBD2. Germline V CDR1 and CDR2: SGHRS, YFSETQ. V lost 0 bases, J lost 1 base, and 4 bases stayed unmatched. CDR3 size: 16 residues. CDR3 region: CASSLGRAGGTDTQYF. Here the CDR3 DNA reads TGCGCCAGCAGCTTGGGGCGAGCGGGGGGCACAGATACGCAGTATTTT.

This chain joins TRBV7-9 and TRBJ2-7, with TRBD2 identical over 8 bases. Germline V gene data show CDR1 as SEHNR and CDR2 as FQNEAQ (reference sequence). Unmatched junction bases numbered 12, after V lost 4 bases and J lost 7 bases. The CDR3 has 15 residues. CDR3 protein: CASSSASGRALEQYF. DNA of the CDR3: TGTGCCAGCAGCTCAGCTAGCGGGCGGGCCCTGGAGCAGTACTTC.

The CDR3 reads CASSQTGTVYNEQFF. The DNA of the CDR3 is TGCGCCAGCAGCCAGACCGGGACAGTATACAATGAGCAGTTCTTC. The chain has TRBV4-1 and TRBJ2-1; 7 positions match TRBD1. Germline lookup yields CDR1 MGHRA and CDR2 YSYEKL. The CDR3 covers 15 residues. Losses at the gene ends were 3 bases for V and 4 bases for J; bases not matched to a gene: 6.

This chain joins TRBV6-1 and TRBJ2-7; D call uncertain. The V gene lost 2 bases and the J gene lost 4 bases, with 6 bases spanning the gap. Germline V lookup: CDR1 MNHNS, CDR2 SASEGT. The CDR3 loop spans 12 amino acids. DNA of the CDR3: TGTGCCAGCAGTGAATTCGGGTACGAGCAGTACTTC. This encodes CASSEFGYEQYF.

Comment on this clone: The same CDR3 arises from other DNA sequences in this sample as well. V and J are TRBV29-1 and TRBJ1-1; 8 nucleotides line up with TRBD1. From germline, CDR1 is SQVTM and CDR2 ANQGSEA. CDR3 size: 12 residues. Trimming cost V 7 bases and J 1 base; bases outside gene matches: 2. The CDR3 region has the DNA TGCAGCGCGGGGACAGGGAACACTGAAGCTTTCTTT. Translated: CSAGTGNTEAFF.